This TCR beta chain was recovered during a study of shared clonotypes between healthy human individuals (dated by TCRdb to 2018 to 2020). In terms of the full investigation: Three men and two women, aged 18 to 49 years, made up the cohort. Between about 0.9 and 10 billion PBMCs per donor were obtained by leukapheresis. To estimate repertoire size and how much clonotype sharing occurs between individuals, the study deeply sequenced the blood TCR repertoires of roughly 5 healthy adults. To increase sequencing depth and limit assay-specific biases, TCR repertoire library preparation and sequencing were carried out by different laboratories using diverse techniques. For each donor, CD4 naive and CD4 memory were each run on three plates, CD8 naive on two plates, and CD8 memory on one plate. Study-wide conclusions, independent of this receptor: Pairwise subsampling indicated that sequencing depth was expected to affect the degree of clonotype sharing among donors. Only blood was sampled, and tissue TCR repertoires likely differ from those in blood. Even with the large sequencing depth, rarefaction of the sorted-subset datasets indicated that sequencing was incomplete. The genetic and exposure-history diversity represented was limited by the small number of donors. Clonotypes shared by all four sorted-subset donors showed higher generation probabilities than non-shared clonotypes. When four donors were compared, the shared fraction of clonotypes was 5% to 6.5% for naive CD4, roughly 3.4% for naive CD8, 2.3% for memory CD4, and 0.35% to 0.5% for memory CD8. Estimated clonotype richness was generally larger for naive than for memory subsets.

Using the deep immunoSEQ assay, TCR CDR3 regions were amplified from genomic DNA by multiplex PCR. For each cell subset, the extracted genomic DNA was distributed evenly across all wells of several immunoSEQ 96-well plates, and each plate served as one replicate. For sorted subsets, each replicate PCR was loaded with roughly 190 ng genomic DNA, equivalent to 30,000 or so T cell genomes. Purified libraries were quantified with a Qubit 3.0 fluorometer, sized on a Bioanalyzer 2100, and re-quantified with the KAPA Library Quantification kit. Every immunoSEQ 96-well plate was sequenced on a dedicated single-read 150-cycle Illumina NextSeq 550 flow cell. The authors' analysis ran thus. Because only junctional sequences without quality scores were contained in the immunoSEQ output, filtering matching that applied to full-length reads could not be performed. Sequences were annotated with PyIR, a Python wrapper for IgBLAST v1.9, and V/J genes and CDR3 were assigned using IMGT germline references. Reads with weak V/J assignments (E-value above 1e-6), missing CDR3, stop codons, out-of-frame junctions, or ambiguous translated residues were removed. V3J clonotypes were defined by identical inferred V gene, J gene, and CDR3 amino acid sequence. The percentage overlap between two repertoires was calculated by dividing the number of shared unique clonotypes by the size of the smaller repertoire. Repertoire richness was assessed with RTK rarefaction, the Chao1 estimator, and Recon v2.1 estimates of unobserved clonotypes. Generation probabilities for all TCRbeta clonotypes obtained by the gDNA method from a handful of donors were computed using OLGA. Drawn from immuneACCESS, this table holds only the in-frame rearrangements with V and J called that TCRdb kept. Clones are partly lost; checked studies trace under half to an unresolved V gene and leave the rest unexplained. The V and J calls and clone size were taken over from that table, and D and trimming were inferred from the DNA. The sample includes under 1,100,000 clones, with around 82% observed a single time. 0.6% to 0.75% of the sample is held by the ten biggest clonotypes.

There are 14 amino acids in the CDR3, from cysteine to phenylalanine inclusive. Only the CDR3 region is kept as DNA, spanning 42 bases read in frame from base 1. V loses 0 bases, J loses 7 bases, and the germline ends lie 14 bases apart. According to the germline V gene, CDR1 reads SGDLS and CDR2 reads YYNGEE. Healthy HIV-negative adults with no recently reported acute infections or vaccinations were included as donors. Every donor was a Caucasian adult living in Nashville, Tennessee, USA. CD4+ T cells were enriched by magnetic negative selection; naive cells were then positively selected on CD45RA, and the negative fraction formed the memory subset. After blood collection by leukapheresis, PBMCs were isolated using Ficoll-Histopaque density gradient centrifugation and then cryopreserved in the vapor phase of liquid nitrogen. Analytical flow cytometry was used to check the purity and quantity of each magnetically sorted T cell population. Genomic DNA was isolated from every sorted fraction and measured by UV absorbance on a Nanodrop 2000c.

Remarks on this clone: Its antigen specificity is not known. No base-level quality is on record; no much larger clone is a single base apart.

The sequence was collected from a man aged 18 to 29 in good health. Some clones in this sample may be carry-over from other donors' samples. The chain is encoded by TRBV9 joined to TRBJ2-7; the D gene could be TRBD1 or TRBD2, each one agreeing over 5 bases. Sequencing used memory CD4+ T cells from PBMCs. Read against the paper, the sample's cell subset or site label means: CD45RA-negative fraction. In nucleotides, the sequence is TGTGCCAGCAGCGTAGACGAGGGACGAAGGGAGCAGTACTTC. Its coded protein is CASSVDEGRREQYF.